The text below deals with one T cell receptor beta chain. The target antigen is unknown. A read error may explain this, as a much larger clone is one base away. A single record per CDR3 protein comes from TCRdb applying MiXCR to the reads. This sample carries approximately 270,000 distinct CDR3 sequences, around 20% of them seen once, and the ten largest clones take around 20%. The junction had 6 bases not matched to a gene; V was cut back by 1 base and J by 8 bases. CDR3 length equals 15 residues. Germline CDR1 SGHVS, CDR2 FNYEAQ. This entry belongs to a study of T cell repertoires in cytomegalovirus infection.

The input for sequencing was cultured PBMCs, taken from culture after CMV antigen stimulation. The gene calls are TRBV7-6 and TRBJ2-1, with 9 bases identical to TRBD2. This TCR came from a human donor in good health (CMV status not recorded). Some clones in this sample may be carry-over from other donors' samples. CDR3 sequence (DNA): TGTGCCAGCAGCTTAGGACTAGCGGACAACGATGAGCAGTTCTTC. Its translation: CASSLGLADNDEQFF.